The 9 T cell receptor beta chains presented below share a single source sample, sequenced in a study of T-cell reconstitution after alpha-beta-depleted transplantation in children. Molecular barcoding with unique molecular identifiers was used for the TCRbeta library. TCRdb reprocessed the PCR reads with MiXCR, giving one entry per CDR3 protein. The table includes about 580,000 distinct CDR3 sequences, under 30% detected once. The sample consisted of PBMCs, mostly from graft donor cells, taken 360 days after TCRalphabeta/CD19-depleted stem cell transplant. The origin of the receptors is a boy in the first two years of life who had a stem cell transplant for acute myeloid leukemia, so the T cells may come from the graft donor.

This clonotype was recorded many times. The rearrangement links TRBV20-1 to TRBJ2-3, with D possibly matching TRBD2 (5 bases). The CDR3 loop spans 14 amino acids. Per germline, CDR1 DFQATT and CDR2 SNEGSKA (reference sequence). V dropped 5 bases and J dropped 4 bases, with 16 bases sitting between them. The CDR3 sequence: CSALVARGPDTQYF. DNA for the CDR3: TGCAGTGCTCTGGTAGCGCGCGGACCAGATACGCAGTATTTT.

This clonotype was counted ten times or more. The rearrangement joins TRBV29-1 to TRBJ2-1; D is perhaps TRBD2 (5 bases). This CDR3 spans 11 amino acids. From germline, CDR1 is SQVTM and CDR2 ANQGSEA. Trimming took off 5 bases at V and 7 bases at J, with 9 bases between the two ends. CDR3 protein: CSVLALNEQFF. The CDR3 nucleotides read TGCAGCGTTCTAGCCTTGAATGAGCAGTTCTTC.

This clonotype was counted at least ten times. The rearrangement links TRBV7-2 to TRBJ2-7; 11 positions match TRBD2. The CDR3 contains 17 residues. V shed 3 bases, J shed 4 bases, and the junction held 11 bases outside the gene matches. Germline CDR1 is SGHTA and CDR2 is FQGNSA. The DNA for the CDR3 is TGTGCCAGCAGCTTTGGTCGACTAGCGGGGCCATTATACGAGCAGTACTTC. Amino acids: CASSFGRLAGPLYEQYF.

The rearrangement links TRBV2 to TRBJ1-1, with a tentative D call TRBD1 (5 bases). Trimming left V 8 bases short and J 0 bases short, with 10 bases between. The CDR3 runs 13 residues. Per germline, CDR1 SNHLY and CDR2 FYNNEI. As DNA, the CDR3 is TGTGCCAGCGTCGGGGGTATGAACACTGAAGCTTTCTTT. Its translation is CASVGGMNTEAFF. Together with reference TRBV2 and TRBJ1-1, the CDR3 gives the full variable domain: EPEVTQTPSHQVTQMGQEVILRCVPISNHLYFYWYRQILGQKVEFLVSFYNNEISEKSEIFDDQFSVERPDGSNFTLKIRSTKLEDSAMYFCASVGGMNTEAFFGQGTRLTVV.

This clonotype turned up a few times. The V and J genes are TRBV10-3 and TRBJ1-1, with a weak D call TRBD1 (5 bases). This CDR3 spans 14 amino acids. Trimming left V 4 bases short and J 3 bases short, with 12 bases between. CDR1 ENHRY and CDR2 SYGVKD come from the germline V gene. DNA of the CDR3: TGTGCCATCAGTGGGACCGCAGGGTACACTGAAGCTTTCTTT. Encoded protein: CAISGTAGYTEAFF.

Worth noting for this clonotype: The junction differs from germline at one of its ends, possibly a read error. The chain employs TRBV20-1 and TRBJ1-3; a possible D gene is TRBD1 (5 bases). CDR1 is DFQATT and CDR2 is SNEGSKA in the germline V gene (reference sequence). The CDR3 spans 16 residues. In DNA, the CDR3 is TGCAGTGCCAGAGGACCGGGACCGCGCTCTGGAAACACCATATATTTT. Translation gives CSARGPGPRSGNTIYF.

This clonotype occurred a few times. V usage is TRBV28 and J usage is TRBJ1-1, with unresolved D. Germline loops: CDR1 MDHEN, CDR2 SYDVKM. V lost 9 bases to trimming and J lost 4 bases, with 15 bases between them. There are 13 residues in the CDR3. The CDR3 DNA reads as TGTGCCAGTCGGGTTGTGGGCAGCACTGAAGCTTTCTTT. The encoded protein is CASRVVGSTEAFF.

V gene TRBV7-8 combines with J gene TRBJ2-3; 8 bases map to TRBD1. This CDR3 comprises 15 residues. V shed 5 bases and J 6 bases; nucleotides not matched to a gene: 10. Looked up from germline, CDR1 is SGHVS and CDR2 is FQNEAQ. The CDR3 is CASSLGQGRYDTQYF. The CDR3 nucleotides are TGTGCCAGCAGCCTAGGACAGGGCCGCTACGATACGCAGTATTTT.

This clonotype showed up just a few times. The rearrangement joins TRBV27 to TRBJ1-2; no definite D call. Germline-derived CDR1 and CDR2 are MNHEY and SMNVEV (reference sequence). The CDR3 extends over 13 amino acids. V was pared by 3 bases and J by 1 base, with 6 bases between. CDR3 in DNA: TGTGCCAGCAGTTTTTCGGTTAACTATGGCTACACCTTC. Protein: CASSFSVNYGYTF.